The sequence of this T cell receptor (beta chain) was determined in a study of cytomegalovirus exposure and HLA in healthy donors. The PCR contained 60 Vbeta and 13 Jbeta primers. Method: immunoSEQ multiplex PCR; TCRdb's copy keeps in-frame clones and lacks some. The table records around 200,000 clones, roughly 79% of them present only once. In nominal health when sampled, donors likely had unrecorded immune exposures nonetheless. This TCR came from a male donor in good health and CMV-seronegative. Sequencing was performed on PBMCs.

The CDR3 sequence is CASRRQLATNEKLFF. For the CDR3, the DNA is TGTGCCAGCCGAAGACAGTTGGCAACTAATGAAAAACTGTTTTTT. The rearrangement links TRBV2 to TRBJ1-4; tentative D call: TRBD1 (5 bases). The length of the CDR3 is 15 residues. Germline V CDR1 and CDR2: SNHLY, FYNNEI. V gave up 8 bases and J gave up 0 bases, with 13 bases separating them. The complete variable domain, with remaining parts taken from reference TRBV2 and TRBJ1-4, reads EPEVTQTPSHQVTQMGQEVILRCVPISNHLYFYWYRQILGQKVEFLVSFYNNEISEKSEIFDDQFSVERPDGSNFTLKIRSTKLEDSAMYFCASRRQLATNEKLFFGSGTQLSVL.